This TCR beta chain emerged from a study of T cell responses to AZD1222 COVID-19 vaccine (dated by TCRdb to about 2021). A note on the overall study: TCR sequencing covered roughly 230 trial participants: roughly 200 given two doses of AZD1222 and 26 given two doses of MenACWY control vaccine. Enrollment into the trials was organized by age into subgroups of 18-55, 56-69 and 70-plus years, and those subgroups contained 148, 28 and 57 TCR-sequenced participants, respectively. The research as a whole found: A significant rise in spike-specific TCR breadth and depth was observed after two AZD1222 doses relative to day 0 and relative to MenACWY recipients. CD4 TCRs associated with the vaccine covered the entire spike protein, and the dominant responses were in regions 160-218 and 743-854. Participants were mostly white British and included more females than males, and it was suggested by the authors that clonal diversity may have been underestimated. No day 14 peak-response samples were available, so repertoires were characterized only after the peak T cell response. The 56-69-year group was small, and its depth increase did not reach significance, likely because of low power. Conclusions about previously exposed vaccinees are limited, since just six or seven AZD1222 recipients were seropositive for SARS-CoV-2 at baseline. Reportedly, close to half of the unique spike-specific TCRs recognized epitopes lying outside the regions that are mutated in the B.1.351 and B.1.1.7 variants.

The meaning of the sample's time point label: about 28 days (+/-7) after the second vaccine dose. The sample's treatment or condition, from its label and the paper: meningococcal conjugate vaccine given as trial control. Vaccinee samples were obtained from the UK trials COV001 and COV002, which included a single-blind randomized controlled phase 2/3 trial of AZD1222 (ChAdOx1 nCoV-19) in healthy adults. For TCRbeta chain sequencing, PBMC samples from trial participants were taken at day 0 and at day 28 after the second dose. The CDR3 regions of human TCRbeta chains were analyzed by immunosequencing. The paper's data handling went like this. TCRs in the repertoires were matched against a reference library of SARS-CoV-2-specific TCRs that had been generated with the MIRA antigen-specificity platform. Breadth meant the fraction of unique TCRs that were SARS-CoV-2-associated, whereas depth meant the fraction of total T cells that were SARS-CoV-2-associated. Each spike-specific TCR was assigned to its reactive spike region and to a CD4 or CD8 class using the MIRA data. Log10-transformed breadth and depth values were compared by one-way ANOVA with Sidak's multiple comparisons tests. The source is immuneACCESS, and TCRdb retained only in-frame sequences with V and J called. Part of the clones is not carried over; for the studies checked, unresolved V genes explain less than half of this, and the remainder is unexplained. That table gives V, J and clone size, and the DNA gave D and trimming. This sample holds 75,000 to 85,000 clones; roughly 80% were observed only once. 25% to 30% of the sample comes from the top ten.

For CDR1 and CDR2, the germline V gene lists MNHNS and SASEGT. Inclusive of the bounding cysteine and phenylalanine, the CDR3 is 14 residues long. Kept here is only the CDR3 DNA, which spans 42 bases and is read in frame from base 1. The germline ends are 13 bases apart after V is trimmed by 1 base and J by 9 bases. This clone was counted ten times or more. There is no known antigen for this receptor. Base qualities are missing; no much larger clone stands one base away. Source: peripheral blood, taken 28 days after the second dose of the MenACWY control vaccine. This clonotype originated in an adult who received the MenACWY meningococcal vaccine as a control. The rearranged segments are TRBV6-1 and TRBJ2-1; the D gene is not confidently resolved. In nucleotides, the sequence is TGTGCCAGCAGTGAAGAGGTTAGCAGGTCTGAGCAGTTCTTC. Translated, it gives CASSEEVSRSEQFF.